Presented here are 32 T cell receptor beta chains from one specimen sequenced in a study of shared clonotypes between healthy human individuals. Assay used: immunoSEQ multiplex PCR; TCRdb lists only in-frame clones, some missing. The sample has 1.6 million or so clones; less than 99% are singletons. The sample comprised naive CD4+ T cells sorted from blood. Regarding subset: CD45RA+ positively selected. The receptors come from a man younger than 40 in good health.

This chain joins TRBV15 and TRBJ2-4, with unresolved D. Germline V gene lookup returns CDR1 LNHNV and CDR2 YYDKDF (reference sequence). The CDR3 runs 15 residues. V gave up 1 base and J gave up 3 bases, with 10 bases separating them. CDR3 residues: CATSRGAIYKNIQYF. The DNA of the CDR3 is TGTGCCACCAGCAGAGGGGCGATATACAAAAACATTCAGTACTTC.

This chain joins TRBV5-4 and TRBJ2-1, with 10 bases matching TRBD2. V trimming: 0 bases; J trimming: 3 bases; junction bases outside the gene matches: 3. The CDR3 is 16 residues long. CDR1 and CDR2 (germline): SGHNT, YYREEE (reference sequence). This chain's CDR3 is CASSLAGLANYNEQFF. CDR3 coding DNA: TGTGCCAGCAGCTTGGCGGGACTAGCGAACTACAATGAGCAGTTCTTC.

The chain combines TRBV6-5 with TRBJ1-3, with D unresolved. The germline V and J ends were trimmed by 5 bases and 7 bases, with 12 bases remaining between them. Germline-derived CDR1 and CDR2 are MNHEY and SVGAGI. The CDR3 is 13 amino acids. The CDR3 region is CASSNPGRNTIYF. The CDR3 bases are TGTGCCAGCAGTAACCCGGGCCGCAACACCATATATTTT.

With respect to this clone: This sample also contains other DNA sequences that code for the same CDR3. The chain employs TRBV19 and TRBJ1-1, with TRBD1 identical over 7 bases. Trimming removed 3 bases from V and 2 bases from J; junction bases left unmatched: 3. Germline-derived CDR1 and CDR2 are LNHDA and SQIVND (reference sequence). The length of the CDR3 is 14 residues. The CDR3, as DNA: TGTGCCAGTAGTATTGCAGGGGGAAACACTGAAGCTTTCTTT. It encodes CASSIAGGNTEAFF.

V gene TRBV9 combines with J gene TRBJ1-3; D is uncertain. The germline CDR1 and CDR2 sequences are SGDLS and YYNGEE. V gave up 1 base and J gave up 0 bases, with 11 bases separating them. The CDR3 has 16 residues. CDR3 in DNA: TGTGCCAGCAGCGTATTAGCAGCCTTCTCTGGAAACACCATATATTTT. This translates into CASSVLAAFSGNTIYF.

This chain joins TRBV7-2 and TRBJ2-5, with a possible D match to TRBD1 (6 bases). V was shortened by 5 bases and J by 5 bases, with 12 bases between the two germline ends. This CDR3 has 13 amino acids. Germline assignment: CDR1 SGHTA and CDR2 FQGNSA. Written as DNA, the CDR3 is TGTGCCAGCAGCACGGGACATACGGAGACCCAGTACTTC. Its translation is CASSTGHTETQYF.

Regarding this clone: This sample also contains other DNA sequences that code for the same CDR3. V and J are TRBV5-1 and TRBJ2-3; D uncertain. The CDR3 runs to 13 residues. V lost 2 bases, J lost 3 bases, and 7 bases lay in between. Germline values: CDR1 SGHRS, CDR2 YFSETQ. The DNA of the CDR3 is TGCGCCAGCAGCTTAGACCGGACAGATACGCAGTATTTT. Protein sequence: CASSLDRTDTQYF.

The V gene is TRBV9, the J gene TRBJ1-4; 9 positions match TRBD1. V shed 4 bases, J shed 7 bases, and the junction held 8 bases outside the gene matches. Germline CDR1 SGDLS, CDR2 YYNGEE. The CDR3 consists of 15 residues. The CDR3 DNA reads as TGTGCCAGCAGCCCGGACAGGGGTTTCAGTGAAAAACTGTTTTTT. It yields the protein CASSPDRGFSEKLFF.

Points on this clone: Within the sample, other DNA sequences also encode this same CDR3. The genes are TRBV7-9 and TRBJ2-1; no definite D call. Trimming removed 2 bases at V and 1 base at J, with 3 bases between. CDR1 and CDR2 from the germline V gene are SEHNR and FQNEAQ (reference sequence). The CDR3 consists of 13 residues. The CDR3 DNA follows: TGTGCCAGCAGCTTAACGTCCTACAATGAGCAGTTCTTC. It is translated as CASSLTSYNEQFF.

The V call is TRBV5-6, the J call TRBJ1-2; weak D call: TRBD1 (6 bases). The CDR3 contains 14 residues. Germline CDR1 is SGHDT and CDR2 is YYEEEE. With 0 bases removed from V and 7 bases from J, the gap between germline ends came to 13 bases. CDR3 amino acids: CASSLVGGAGGYTF. CDR3 coding DNA: TGTGCCAGCAGCTTGGTCGGGGGCGCCGGTGGCTACACCTTC. Full variable domain (remainder filled in from reference TRBV5-6 and TRBJ1-2): DAGVTQSPTHLIKTRGQQVTLRCSPKSGHDTVSWYQQALGQGPQFIFQYYEEEERQRGNFPDRFSGHQFPNYSSELNVNALLLGDSALYLCASSLVGGAGGYTFGSGTRLTVV.

This chain uses TRBV11-2 with TRBJ1-2; D is unclear. Germline CDR1 is SGHAT and CDR2 is FQNNGV. Trimming cost V 4 bases and J 5 bases, with 17 bases left between them. This CDR3 has 15 residues. CDR3 sequence (DNA): TGTGCCAGCAGCTCACCCTCTAGAAGATTATATGGCTACACCTTC. It codes for CASSSPSRRLYGYTF.

The rearrangement uses TRBV28 and TRBJ1-4; unclear D gene. The CDR3 sequence is 15 residues long. The V end was cut by 5 bases, the J end by 0 bases, with 10 bases between. Germline values: CDR1 MDHEN, CDR2 SYDVKM. The CDR3 loop reads CASSGPGSTNEKLFF. DNA for the CDR3: TGTGCCAGCAGTGGGCCAGGATCAACTAATGAAAAACTGTTTTTT.

The chain employs TRBV6-4 and TRBJ1-5; no definite D call. Per the germline V gene, CDR1 is MRHNA and CDR2 is SNTAGT. The V and J ends lost 0 bases and 4 bases respectively, with 4 bases between them. The CDR3 is made up of 13 amino acids. The CDR3 spells CASSDSRNQPQHF. CDR3 DNA: TGTGCCAGCAGTGACTCCCGGAATCAGCCCCAGCATTTT.

V usage is TRBV5-3 and J usage is TRBJ2-7; D is ambiguous. Being an ORF, TRBV5-3 has a function that is uncertain. This CDR3 region has 16 residues. V was clipped by 1 base and J by 0 bases, with 14 bases between them. Here the CDR3 DNA reads TGTGCCAGAAGCTTGCTTTGTGACTGTAGCTCCTACGAGCAGTACTTC. Translation: CARSLLCDCSSYEQYF.

This clone was observed once. The J gene is TRBJ2-5, the V gene TRBV5-4, with D maybe TRBD1 (5 bases). The V end was cut by 6 bases, the J end by 0 bases, with 12 bases between. CDR3 length equals 14 residues. CDR1 is SGHNT and CDR2 is YYREEE in the germline V gene (reference sequence). The DNA of the CDR3 is TGTGCCAGCACCTCGGACATGTACCAAGAGACCCAGTACTTC. Translating it yields CASTSDMYQETQYF.

This clone was recorded only once. This chain joins TRBV10-3 and TRBJ1-5, with D uncertain. There are 14 residues in the CDR3. Trimming removed 7 bases at V and 9 bases at J, with 19 bases between. CDR1 ENHRY and CDR2 SYGVKD come from the germline V gene. DNA of the CDR3: TGTGCCATCATGGCTCGTGGGCCCCCCCCGCCCCAGCATTTT. Amino acids: CAIMARGPPPPQHF.

Here the CDR3 reads CASSLEAKYYGYTF. CDR3 bases: TGTGCCAGCAGCTTGGAAGCCAAGTACTATGGCTACACCTTC. J is TRBJ1-2 and V is TRBV5-5; D is uncertain. Germline V gene lookup returns CDR1 SGHKS and CDR2 YYEKEE (reference sequence). The CDR3 covers 14 residues. V lost 0 bases and J 3 bases, leaving 9 bases between the germline ends. Drawing the rest from reference TRBV5-5 and TRBJ1-2, the complete variable domain is DAGVTQSPTHLIKTRGQQVTLRCSPISGHKSVSWYQQVLGQGPQFIFQYYEKEERGRGNFPDRFSARQFPNYSSELNVNALLLGDSALYLCASSLEAKYYGYTFGSGTRLTVV.

V gene TRBV2 combines with J gene TRBJ1-2; D unclear. Germline CDR1 is SNHLY and CDR2 is FYNNEI. There are 14 residues in the CDR3. The ends were cut back, 4 bases at V and 4 bases at J, with 13 bases in the middle. CDR3 protein: CASSGTATSYGYTF. In DNA, the CDR3 is TGTGCCAGCAGTGGTACGGCTACTAGCTATGGCTACACCTTC. Supplemented by reference TRBV2 and TRBJ1-2, the full variable domain reads EPEVTQTPSHQVTQMGQEVILRCVPISNHLYFYWYRQILGQKVEFLVSFYNNEISEKSEIFDDQFSVERPDGSNFTLKIRSTKLEDSAMYFCASSGTATSYGYTFGSGTRLTVV.

J is TRBJ1-2 and V is TRBV19, with unresolved D. The CDR3 loop spans 19 amino acids. Per the germline V gene, CDR1 is LNHDA and CDR2 is SQIVND (reference sequence). V was cut by 8 bases and J by 6 bases, with 34 bases left in between. CDR3 loop: CASGLEALPRPGTVNGYTF. DNA of the CDR3: TGTGCCAGTGGTTTGGAGGCTCTACCGAGACCGGGAACCGTGAATGGCTACACCTTC.

V and J are TRBV10-1 and TRBJ2-1; possible D gene TRBD2, 7 bases. In germline, CDR1 is WNHNN, CDR2 SYGVQD (reference sequence). The V end lost 5 bases, the J end lost 0 bases, and 20 bases lay between the germline ends. The CDR3 loop spans 18 amino acids. DNA for the CDR3: TGCGCCAGCAGTAAGGCCGGACAGCGGGGAAGCTCCTACAATGAGCAGTTCTTC. It is translated as CASSKAGQRGSSYNEQFF.

The V and J genes are TRBV18 and TRBJ2-7; 12 bases are shared with TRBD1. Germline CDR1 is KGHSH and CDR2 is LQKENI. The CDR3 consists of 16 residues. The V gene end was trimmed by 3 bases and the J gene end by 4 bases; junction bases not matched to a gene: 7. The CDR3 protein is CASSPRTGQGAYEQYF. The CDR3 nucleotides read TGTGCCAGCTCACCGAGGACGGGACAGGGGGCTTACGAGCAGTACTTC. The entire variable domain, with the rest obtained from reference TRBV18 and TRBJ2-7, is as follows: NAGVMQNPRHLVRRRGQEARLRCSPMKGHSHVYWYRQLPEEGLKFMVYLQKENIIDESGMPKERFSAEFPKEGPSILRIQQVVRGDSAAYFCASSPRTGQGAYEQYFGPGTRLTVT.

This chain connects TRBV12-5 to TRBJ2-1; the D gene could be TRBD1 or TRBD2 (5 bases each). This CDR3 has 15 amino acids. Trimming left V 5 bases short and J 2 bases short, with 13 bases between. Germline loops: CDR1 LGHNT, CDR2 FRNRAP. The CDR3 bases are TGTGCTAGTGGTACCGGACACGGGACCTACAATGAGCAGTTCTTC. Translated: CASGTGHGTYNEQFF.

The J gene is TRBJ2-7, the V gene TRBV5-5, with D possibly being TRBD2 (6 bases). In germline, CDR1 is SGHKS, CDR2 YYEKEE (reference sequence). Trimming left V 0 bases short and J 2 bases short, with 9 bases between. This CDR3 is built from 14 residues. This CDR3 is CASSLVTGAYEQYF. The CDR3, as DNA: TGTGCCAGCAGCTTGGTTACGGGAGCCTACGAGCAGTACTTC.

The genes are TRBV23-1 and TRBJ2-1; D perhaps matches TRBD1 (7 bases). TRBV23-1 is placed among ORFs of uncertain function. V lost 4 bases and J 9 bases, leaving 22 bases between the germline ends. The CDR3 loop spans 16 amino acids. DNA of the CDR3: TGCGCCAGCAGTCCCACCCAGGGGGAGGACGAGGTTGAGCAGTTCTTC. Translating gives CASSPTQGEDEVEQFF.

The chain combines TRBV5-1 with TRBJ2-7; 7 bases line up with TRBD2. Germline V CDR1 and CDR2: SGHRS, YFSETQ. V shed 4 bases, J shed 1 base, and the junction held 8 bases outside the gene matches. The CDR3 contains 15 residues. The CDR3 here is CASSPRAGSSYEQYF. CDR3 nucleotide sequence: TGCGCCAGCAGCCCACGAGCGGGATCTTCCTACGAGCAGTACTTC. Full variable domain (remainder filled in from reference TRBV5-1 and TRBJ2-7): KAGVTQTPRYLIKTRGQQVTLSCSPISGHRSVSWYQQTPGQGLQFLFEYFSETQRNKGNFPGRFSGRQFSNSRSEMNVSTLELGDSALYLCASSPRAGSSYEQYFGPGTRLTVT.

This chain links TRBV30 with TRBJ2-7; D is ambiguous. The CDR3 contains 11 residues. The V end was cut by 2 bases, the J end by 4 bases, with 6 bases between. The V gene's germline CDR1 is GTSNPN and CDR2 SVGIG (reference sequence). The CDR3 DNA sequence: TGTGCCTGGAGTCAAGGGTACGAGCAGTACTTC. Translated, it gives CAWSQGYEQYF. Complete variable domain (other parts from reference TRBV30 and TRBJ2-7): SQTIHQWPATLVQPVGSPLSLECTVEGTSNPNLYWYRQAAGRGLQLLFYSVGIGQISSEVPQNLSASRPQDRQFILSSKKLLLSDSGFYLCAWSQGYEQYFGPGTRLTVT.

In its sample, this clone was seen once. This sequence joins TRBV7-3 and TRBJ2-2; D remains ambiguous. This CDR3 contains 14 residues. Trimming pared 5 bases from V and 6 bases from J, leaving 13 bases between. In germline, CDR1 is SGHTA, CDR2 FQGTGA. The CDR3 loop is CASSLRAEAGELFF. For the CDR3, the DNA is TGTGCCAGCAGCCTTCGGGCCGAGGCCGGGGAGCTGTTTTTT.

Concerning this clone: Different DNA sequences within this sample yield the same CDR3. This chain links TRBV25-1 with TRBJ1-2; D ambiguous. V dropped 0 bases and J dropped 8 bases, with 10 bases sitting between them. This CDR3 has 13 amino acids. CDR1 is MGHDK, CDR2 SYGVNS, per germline. The CDR3 nucleotides are TGTGCCAGCAGTGAATACGGTCAGAGCGGCTACACCTTC. Protein sequence: CASSEYGQSGYTF.

The genes are TRBV9 and TRBJ1-1, with D possibly being TRBD1 (5 bases). The germline V gene encodes CDR1 SGDLS and CDR2 YYNGEE. The CDR3 is 15 amino acids. V dropped 3 bases and J dropped 1 base, with 13 bases sitting between them. The CDR3 DNA follows: TGTGCCAGCAGCGCCCTCGGGGGGAGGAACACTGAAGCTTTCTTT. Translation: CASSALGGRNTEAFF.

J is TRBJ2-4 and V is TRBV6-4; 7 nucleotides agree with TRBD1. Germline CDR1 MRHNA, CDR2 SNTAGT. The junction had 11 bases not matched to a gene; V was cut back by 8 bases and J by 13 bases. The CDR3 is 12 residues long. The DNA of the CDR3 is TGTGCCAGCTGGACCTATTGGGACAGCCAGTACTTC. Translated, it gives CASWTYWDSQYF.

The chain employs TRBV14 and TRBJ2-2; weak D call: TRBD2 (5 bases). V gave up 3 bases and J gave up 8 bases, with 13 bases separating them. The germline V gene encodes CDR1 SGHDN and CDR2 FVKESK. There are 14 residues in the CDR3. The CDR3 sequence: CASSQFKGAGELFF. In DNA, the CDR3 is TGTGCCAGCAGCCAGTTTAAGGGAGCTGGGGAGCTGTTTTTT.

J is TRBJ2-7 and V is TRBV30; 8 nucleotides match TRBD2. There are 17 residues in the CDR3. Germline V CDR1 and CDR2: GTSNPN, SVGIG (reference sequence). V was clipped by 0 bases and J by 0 bases; unmatched bases: 10. The chain's CDR3 is CAWSVRLAGTASYEQYF. As DNA, the CDR3 is TGTGCCTGGAGTGTACGGCTAGCGGGCACCGCCTCCTACGAGCAGTACTTC.